This T cell receptor (beta chain) stems from a study of shared clonotypes between healthy human individuals (dated by TCRdb to the early 2020s). Study-wide context: A couple of women and three men aged 18 to 49 years were included in the cohort. For each donor, CD4 naive and CD4 memory were each given three plates, CD8 naive was given two plates, and CD8 memory was given one plate. To increase sequencing depth and limit assay-specific biases, TCR repertoire library preparation and sequencing were carried out by different laboratories using diverse techniques. Each donor's leukapheresis produced roughly between about 0.9 and 9.5 billion PBMCs. Blood TCR repertoires of roughly 5 healthy adults were deeply sequenced to estimate repertoire size and the extent of clonotype sharing between individuals. Study-wide conclusions, independent of this receptor: Clonotypes shared by all four sorted-subset donors showed higher generation probabilities than non-shared clonotypes. The small number of donors limited the genetic and exposure-history diversity represented. Sampling was restricted to blood, and TCR repertoires in tissues likely differ from the TCR repertoires found in blood. Across four donors, 5% to 6% of naive CD4, approximately 3.6% of naive CD8, roughly 2.2% of memory CD4, and under 0.45% of memory CD8 clonotypes were shared. Rarefaction of sorted-subset datasets indicated incomplete sequencing despite the large sequencing depth. Naive subsets generally had larger estimated clonotype richness than memory subsets did. Pairwise subsampling indicated that sequencing depth was expected to affect the degree of clonotype sharing among donors.

With respect to this clone: There is no known antigen for this receptor. No much larger clonotype is one base removed from it; base qualities were not supplied.

V is trimmed back by 5 bases and J by 7 bases, and the junction contains 11 bases that no gene match accounts for. The germline V gene (reference sequence) yields GTSNPN for CDR1 and SVGIG for CDR2. The CDR3 sequence holds 15 residues, the cysteine and phenylalanine included. Solely the CDR3 DNA is kept, with 45 bases framed from the first base. The donors were healthy, HIV-negative adults who had no recently reported acute infections or vaccinations. Every donor was a Caucasian adult living in Nashville, Tennessee, USA. CD4+ T cells were enriched by magnetic negative selection, after which naive cells were positively selected on CD45RA and the negative fraction was taken as the memory subset. Blood was collected by leukapheresis, and PBMCs were isolated by Ficoll-Histopaque density gradient centrifugation and then cryopreserved in liquid nitrogen vapor phase. Analytical flow cytometry was used to check the purity and quantity of every magnetically sorted T cell population. Genomic DNA was isolated from each sorted fraction and quantified by UV absorbance on a Nanodrop 2000c.

Using the deep immunoSEQ assay, multiplex PCR amplified TCR CDR3 regions from genomic DNA. For each cell subset, the extracted genomic DNA was distributed evenly across all wells of several immunoSEQ 96-well plates, and each plate served as one replicate. Each replicate PCR for sorted subsets received roughly 200 ng genomic DNA, equal to roughly 33,000 T cell genomes. The purified libraries were quantified using a Qubit 3.0 fluorometer, sized with a Bioanalyzer 2100, and then quantified again using the KAPA Library Quantification kit. A separate single-read 150-cycle Illumina NextSeq 550 flow cell was used to sequence each immunoSEQ 96-well plate. As for how the authors treated the data: The immunoSEQ output contained only junctional sequences without quality scores, so filtering could not match that applied to full-length reads. Sequences were annotated with PyIR, a Python wrapper for IgBLAST v1.9, and V/J genes and CDR3 were assigned using IMGT germline references. Reads with weak V/J assignments (E-value above 1e-6), missing CDR3, stop codons, out-of-frame junctions, or ambiguous translated residues were removed. V3J clonotypes were defined by identical inferred V gene, J gene, and CDR3 amino acid sequence. Percentage overlap between repertoires was computed as shared unique clonotypes divided by the size of the smaller repertoire. Three approaches were used to assess repertoire richness: RTK rarefaction, the Chao1 estimator, and Recon v2.1 estimates of unobserved clonotypes. Generation probabilities were computed with OLGA for all TCRbeta clonotypes obtained by the gDNA method from several donors. TCRdb's version of the immuneACCESS table is confined to in-frame rearrangements and falls short of the full clone set. An unresolved V gene accounts for under half of the shortfall where checked; the remainder is of unknown origin. That table is the source of V, J and clone size, and D and trimming were worked out from the DNA. This sample is represented by around 940,000 clones; 76% of them were singletons. The ten largest make up nearly 1.5% of the sample.

Sequences were obtained from memory CD4+ T cells sorted from blood. What the cell subset or site label conveys for this sample: CD45RA-negative fraction. In this chain, TRBV30 is recombined with TRBJ1-6, and 7 junction bases match TRBD1. The sequence came from a man younger than 35 in good health. Here the CDR3 is given as CAWSQGGRENSPLHF. In nucleotides, the sequence is TGTGCCTGGTCCCAGGGGGGTAGGGAGAATTCACCCCTCCACTTT.